A single sample gave rise to the 29 T cell receptor beta chains below, sequenced in a study of T-cell memory formation after mild COVID-19. TCRdb processed the 5' RACE reads anew with MiXCR; each CDR3 protein has one entry. The sample lists about 400,000 distinct CDR3 sequences, over 13% occurring once. The sample taken for sequencing was PBMCs or a T cell subset sorted from them (not recorded which). The source is a man between 18 and 29 years old who had mild COVID-19 (a few samples of this study predate the infection). Cell type and time point are not known.

This clonotype has a count of ten or more. The chain uses TRBV10-3 and TRBJ2-1; possible D gene TRBD2, 5 bases. This CDR3 region has 16 residues. The ends were cut back, 4 bases at V and 0 bases at J, with 13 bases in the middle. The germline CDR1 and CDR2 sequences are ENHRY and SYGVKD. In DNA form, the CDR3 reads TGTGCCATCAGTGTAACGGGGTCTGACTCCTACAATGAGCAGTTCTTC. Protein sequence: CAISVTGSDSYNEQFF.

This clonotype was counted between two and nine times. The chain employs TRBV18 and TRBJ1-5; the D is unclear. V was cut by 5 bases and J by 3 bases, with 11 bases left in between. The CDR3 has 14 residues. CDR1 KGHSH and CDR2 LQKENI come from the germline V gene. This CDR3 is CASSAGSFNQPQHF. The CDR3 coding sequence is TGTGCCAGCTCAGCCGGGTCCTTCAATCAGCCCCAGCATTTT.

This clonotype was detected a few times. V usage is TRBV28 and J usage is TRBJ1-3, with no clear D. Trimming took 6 bases from V and 3 from J, leaving 9 bases between them. From germline, CDR1 is MDHEN and CDR2 SYDVKM. The CDR3 spans 13 residues. CDR3 sequence (DNA): TGTGCCAGCAGAATCGCCAGTGGAAACACCATATATTTT. This translates into CASRIASGNTIYF.

This clonotype was seen ten or more times. The V gene is TRBV6-5, the J gene TRBJ2-5, with TRBD2 identical over 13 bases. V lost 7 bases to trimming and J lost 5 bases; unmatched junction nucleotides: 16. Germline V gene data show CDR1 as MNHEY and CDR2 as SVGAGI. The CDR3 runs to 18 residues. The CDR3 spells CASNRLGLAGARRETQYF. The DNA for the CDR3 is TGTGCCAGCAACCGGCTAGGACTAGCGGGGGCCCGCCGGGAGACCCAGTACTTC.

This clonotype was seen more than once but under ten times. The V gene is TRBV29-1, the J gene TRBJ2-5, with 10 bases lining up with TRBD2. The ends lost 6 bases at V and 2 bases at J; junction bases unmatched: 6. The CDR3 has 14 amino acids. Germline CDR1 and CDR2: SQVTM and ANQGSEA. CDR3 protein: CSVAGTSEQETQYF. The CDR3 nucleotides read TGCAGCGTAGCCGGGACTAGCGAACAAGAGACCCAGTACTTC.

This clonotype was found once. The chain is built from TRBV9 and TRBJ1-2, with D possibly TRBD1 on 6 matching bases. The germline V gene has CDR1 SGDLS and CDR2 YYNGEE. The CDR3 sequence is 16 residues long. Trimming left V 4 bases short and J 6 bases short, with 22 bases between. CDR3 bases: TGTGCCAGCAGCCCGCGGGGGGGCCCCGGCCTCAATGGCTACACCTTC. This gives the protein CASSPRGGPGLNGYTF.

The chain carries TRBV7-3 and TRBJ1-1; D is undetermined. Trimming pared 2 bases from V and 1 base from J, leaving 11 bases between. Germline values: CDR1 SGHTA, CDR2 FQGTGA. The CDR3 covers 15 residues. CDR3: CASSLVPRPNTEAFF. Here the CDR3 DNA reads TGTGCCAGCAGCTTAGTCCCTAGACCGAACACTGAAGCTTTCTTT.

This clonotype occurred a few times. The chain employs TRBV12-3 or TRBV12-4 and TRBJ2-1; either TRBD1 or TRBD2 may fit D (7 bases each). V was trimmed by 7 bases and J by 6 bases, leaving 19 bases between them. This CDR3 region has 15 residues. CDR3 protein: CASNHRARGGNEQFF. CDR3 nucleotide sequence: TGTGCCAGCAACCATCGCGCCAGGGGGGGCAATGAGCAGTTCTTC.

This clonotype turned up a few times. The V and J genes are TRBV6-6 and TRBJ2-2; D remains ambiguous. This CDR3 has 14 residues. V was trimmed by 6 bases and J by 1 base, leaving 9 bases between them. CDR1 and CDR2 (germline): MNHNY, SVGAGI (reference sequence). The CDR3 is CASRKDGNTGELFF. The CDR3 bases are TGTGCCAGCAGAAAAGACGGGAACACCGGGGAGCTGTTTTTT.

The chain links TRBV6-5 to TRBJ1-2; possible D gene TRBD1, 5 bases. From germline, CDR1 is MNHEY and CDR2 SVGAGI. V lost 2 bases and J lost 8, with 18 bases in between. CDR3 length: 15 amino acids. This CDR3 is CASSYPARGEYGYTF. The CDR3 DNA is TGTGCCAGCAGTTACCCCGCTCGAGGGGAGTACGGCTACACCTTC.

The chain has TRBV15 and TRBJ1-5, with D possibly TRBD1 on 5 matching bases. The V end lost 4 bases, the J end lost 3 bases, and 7 bases lay between the germline ends. This CDR3 region has 13 residues. Germline V gene sequence: CDR1 LNHNV, CDR2 YYDKDF (reference sequence). The CDR3 nucleotides are TGTGCCACCAGCACAGGGACCAATCAGCCCCAGCATTTT. This translates into CATSTGTNQPQHF.

There are a few counts of this clonotype. Written as DNA, the CDR3 is TGTGCCAGCAGTCCCAAATCCTCTCACCGTATCCTACTTAGCAATCAGCCCCAGCATTTT. Protein: CASSPKSSHRILLSNQPQHF. The chain uses TRBV6-2 or TRBV6-3 and TRBJ1-5; D is uncertain. Germline assignment: CDR1 MNHEY and CDR2 SVGEGT. V was shortened by 5 bases and J by 0 bases, with 26 bases between the two germline ends. The CDR3 runs to 20 residues.

The chain combines TRBV10-3 with TRBJ2-6; D call uncertain. Germline CDR1 is ENHRY and CDR2 is SYGVKD. Trimming cost V 3 bases and J 3 bases, with 9 bases left between them. The CDR3 is 15 amino acids. CDR3 bases: TGTGCCATCAGTGACCCCCGGATTGGGGCCAACGTCCTGACTTTC. Its translation: CAISDPRIGANVLTF.

V usage is TRBV7-3 and J usage is TRBJ2-1, with a possible D match to TRBD2 (7 bases). This CDR3 spans 16 amino acids. V lost 1 base and J 4 bases, leaving 14 bases between the germline ends. Germline assignment: CDR1 SGHTA and CDR2 FQGTGA. The CDR3 reads CASSLNPGGIYNEQFF. The CDR3 DNA is TGTGCCAGCAGCTTAAATCCGGGGGGCATTTACAATGAGCAGTTCTTC.

This clonotype was seen a few times. The V call is TRBV27, the J call TRBJ2-7; D gene ambiguous. The CDR3 extends over 13 amino acids. Germline V CDR1 and CDR2: MNHEY, SMNVEV (reference sequence). Trimming took 3 bases from V and 4 from J, leaving 10 bases between them. This chain's CDR3 is CASSFRLSYEQYF. CDR3 coding DNA: TGTGCCAGCAGTTTTCGGCTCTCATACGAGCAGTACTTC.

The V call is TRBV24-1, the J call TRBJ1-2; D is perhaps TRBD1 (6 bases). This CDR3 region has 13 residues. The germline CDR1 and CDR2 sequences are KGHDR and SFDVKD. V was pared by 8 bases and J by 4 bases, with 13 bases between. In DNA form, the CDR3 reads TGTGCCACCAATACGACAGGATCCTATGGCTACACCTTC. Its translation is CATNTTGSYGYTF.

Ten or more counts support this clonotype. The V and J genes are TRBV6-4 and TRBJ2-1, with TRBD1 matching 7 bases. Per germline, CDR1 MRHNA and CDR2 SNTAGT. The V segment lost 2 bases and the J segment 4 bases; nucleotides outside the gene matches: 5. CDR3 length: 15 residues. CDR3 region: CASSDTTGAYNEQFF. CDR3 DNA: TGTGCCAGCAGTGACACCACAGGGGCGTACAATGAGCAGTTCTTC.

This clonotype was counted a few times. The chain uses TRBV15 and TRBJ2-7; maybe TRBD2 (5 bases). The CDR3 totals 16 residues. V lost 4 bases and J 2 bases, leaving 18 bases between the germline ends. Germline loops: CDR1 LNHNV, CDR2 YYDKDF (reference sequence). CDR3 in amino acids: CATSTNVRGPTYEQYV. CDR3 bases: TGTGCCACCAGCACCAACGTTCGAGGGCCCACCTACGAGCAGTACGTC.

The table lists this clonotype with a few counts. The chain's CDR3 is CASSEYGVGRSDTQYF. CDR3 in DNA: TGTGCCAGCAGTGAATACGGGGTTGGGCGATCAGATACGCAGTATTTT. V and J are TRBV6-1 and TRBJ2-3, with D possibly matching TRBD2 (5 bases). This CDR3 comprises 16 residues. With 2 bases removed from V and 4 bases from J, the gap between germline ends came to 16 bases. Germline V lookup: CDR1 MNHNS, CDR2 SASEGT.

The sample holds many counts of this clonotype. This chain links TRBV5-4 with TRBJ1-1, with D possibly matching TRBD1 (5 bases). The CDR3 length is 14 residues. Trimming removed 1 base from V and 0 bases from J, with 7 bases in between. Germline V gives CDR1 SGHNT, CDR2 YYREEE (reference sequence). The CDR3 spells CASSLQGVNTEAFF. CDR3 nucleotides: TGTGCCAGCAGCTTGCAGGGAGTGAACACTGAAGCTTTCTTT. Based on the CDR3 plus reference TRBV5-4 and TRBJ1-1, the full variable domain is ETGVTQSPTHLIKTRGQQVTLRCSSQSGHNTVSWYQQALGQGPQFIFQYYREEENGRGNFPPRFSGLQFPNYSSELNVNALELDDSALYLCASSLQGVNTEAFFGQGTRLTVV.

This clonotype was seen a handful of times. V is TRBV12-3 or TRBV12-4 and J is TRBJ2-7; 7 nucleotides align to TRBD2. The length of the CDR3 is 15 residues. J lost 4 bases, V lost 6 bases, and 12 bases had no gene match. CDR3 nucleotide sequence: TGTGCCAGCAGCTCATGGGGAGGGCTTGTATACGAGCAGTACTTC. Translating gives CASSSWGGLVYEQYF.

The V gene is TRBV4-2, the J gene TRBJ1-2; no firm D call. This CDR3 region has 15 residues. The germline V gene encodes CDR1 LGHNA and CDR2 YNFKEQ. Trimming removed 0 bases at V and 4 bases at J, with 12 bases between. For the CDR3, the DNA is TGTGCCAGCAGCCAAGATGTTAGCGGGATCTATGGCTACACCTTC. Translation gives CASSQDVSGIYGYTF.

This chain's CDR3 is CASSHSTGDGNYGYTF. CDR3 DNA: TGTGCCAGCAGCCATTCGACAGGGGACGGTAACTATGGCTACACCTTC. The chain carries TRBV7-9 and TRBJ1-2, with 8 nucleotides matching TRBD1. Germline values: CDR1 SEHNR, CDR2 FQNEAQ (reference sequence). The V and J ends lost 5 bases and 1 base, in that order; junction bases with no gene match: 9. This CDR3 region has 16 residues.

The chain links TRBV15 to TRBJ2-3; 10 positions agree with TRBD2. This CDR3 has 18 amino acids. Germline-derived CDR1 and CDR2 are LNHNV and YYDKDF (reference sequence). The V gene end was trimmed by 5 bases and the J gene end by 0 bases; junction bases not matched to a gene: 11. The CDR3 reads CATSASAGGTMSTDTQYF. In nucleotides, the CDR3 is TGTGCCACCAGCGCCTCAGCGGGGGGGACGATGAGCACAGATACGCAGTATTTT.

The chain couples TRBV6-2 or TRBV6-3 to TRBJ1-1; a possible D gene is TRBD1 (5 bases). Germline lookup yields CDR1 MNHEY and CDR2 SVGEGT. The CDR3 runs 15 residues. Trimming left V 4 bases short and J 0 bases short, with 12 bases between. The CDR3 is CASSSPGGMNTEAFF. The CDR3, as DNA: TGTGCCAGCAGTTCACCGGGGGGAATGAACACTGAAGCTTTCTTT.

In its sample, this clonotype was seen a few times. This chain uses TRBV4-3 with TRBJ1-2; D ambiguous. The germline V and J ends were trimmed by 1 base and 5 bases, with 11 bases remaining between them. The CDR3 sequence is 14 residues long. CDR1 and CDR2 (germline): LGHNA, YSLEER. The CDR3: CASSQGRVGYGYTF. CDR3 nucleotide sequence: TGCGCCAGCAGCCAAGGAAGGGTAGGGTATGGCTACACCTTC.

This clonotype has ten or more counts. The V call is TRBV10-3, the J call TRBJ1-2, with 7 bases identical to TRBD1. Germline CDR1 ENHRY, CDR2 SYGVKD. The CDR3 loop spans 14 amino acids. V lost 2 bases, J lost 7 bases, and 7 bases stayed unmatched. CDR3 residues: CAISETGATGGYTF. CDR3 nucleotides: TGTGCCATCAGTGAGACAGGGGCCACAGGTGGCTACACCTTC.

The sample holds a few counts of this clonotype. This sequence joins TRBV6-6 and TRBJ2-3, with D perhaps TRBD1 (6 bases). The germline gives CDR1 MNHNY, CDR2 SVGAGI (reference sequence). The CDR3 consists of 15 residues. Trimming left V 4 bases short and J 4 bases short, with 15 bases between. The CDR3 nucleotides are TGTGCCAGCAGTTTGGGCCGGCCAGGGGCAGATACGCAGTATTTT. Protein product: CASSLGRPGADTQYF.

This clonotype was counted only a few times. This chain joins TRBV7-9 and TRBJ1-2; tentative D call: TRBD1 (5 bases). The germline V gene encodes CDR1 SEHNR and CDR2 FQNEAQ (reference sequence). Deletions cut 5 bases from V and 4 bases from J, with 14 bases between. The CDR3 runs to 14 residues. The CDR3 DNA reads TGTGCCAGCAGCCCCCAGGGAGGCCCCTATGGCTACACCTTC. It specifies CASSPQGGPYGYTF.